This TCR beta chain was recorded in a study of blood T cell repertoires in COVID-19. Clinical histories supplied by participants themselves formed the basis of cohort assignment. This CDR3 region has 16 residues. V lost 3 bases and J lost 0; bases outside the gene matches: 7. Looked up from germline, CDR1 is SQVTM and CDR2 is ANQGSEA. Libraries were prepared by immunoSEQ multiplex PCR; TCRdb keeps only in-frame clonotypes and omits some of them. This table holds about 350,000 clones, approximately 84% found once. The origin of this receptor is a woman between 25 and 40 years old who had recovered from COVID-19. This chain joins TRBV29-1 and TRBJ2-1, with 8 nucleotides matching TRBD2. Sequenced sample: PBMCs or T cells enriched from blood (not recorded which). CDR3 region: CSVEETSASSYNEQFF. The CDR3 nucleotides read TGCAGCGTTGAGGAGACTAGCGCCAGCTCCTACAATGAGCAGTTCTTC.